These 8 T cell receptor beta chains were all obtained from the same sample, sequenced in a study of tumor-infiltrating lymphocytes in localized non-small cell lung cancer. Sequenced by immunoSEQ multiplex PCR; TCRdb stores in-frame clones only, minus some. The table shows over 10,000 clones, with 80% to 90% occurring only once. Material for sequencing was uninvolved lung tissue not adjacent to the tumor. These receptors all stem from a human donor with non-small cell lung cancer.

The gene calls are TRBV4-1 and TRBJ1-1, with 9 bases that match TRBD1. There are 15 residues in the CDR3. J lost 3 bases, V lost 4 bases, and 6 bases had no gene match. The germline CDR1 and CDR2 sequences are MGHRA and YSYEKL. This chain's CDR3 is CASSLHRGRDTEAFF. As DNA, the CDR3 is TGCGCCAGCAGCCTACACAGGGGGCGCGACACTGAAGCTTTCTTT.

This chain joins TRBV5-6 and TRBJ2-5, with D possibly TRBD2 on 6 matching bases. Trimming removed 4 bases at V and 2 bases at J, with 12 bases between. The CDR3 consists of 14 residues. The germline gives CDR1 SGHDT, CDR2 YYEEEE. CDR3: CASSRDLTQETQYF. The CDR3 DNA follows: TGTGCCAGCAGCAGGGACTTGACACAAGAGACCCAGTACTTC.

CDR3 DNA: TGTGCCTGGAGTCCTGGGACAACCGAGGGGCACACCTTC. It specifies CAWSPGTTEGHTF. The gene calls are TRBV30 and TRBJ1-2; D perhaps matches TRBD1 (6 bases). CDR1 and CDR2 (germline): GTSNPN, SVGIG (reference sequence). CDR3 size: 13 residues. The ends were cut back, 2 bases at V and 12 bases at J, with 19 bases in the middle.

The V gene is TRBV15, the J gene TRBJ1-6; D is ambiguous. Trimming pared 0 bases from V and 6 bases from J, leaving 9 bases between. The germline V gene has CDR1 LNHNV and CDR2 YYDKDF (reference sequence). CDR3 length equals 15 residues. CDR3 nucleotides: TGTGCCACCAGCAGAGATATTCCCCTTAATTCACCCCTCCACTTT. Amino acid sequence: CATSRDIPLNSPLHF.

The chain has TRBV11-2 and TRBJ1-6; D gene uncertain. Trimming took 2 bases from V and 8 from J, leaving 7 bases between them. There are 13 residues in the CDR3. Germline V lookup: CDR1 SGHAT, CDR2 FQNNGV. CDR3: CASSLRRDSPLHF. CDR3 in DNA: TGTGCCAGCAGCTTAAGACGCGATTCACCCCTCCACTTT.

V is TRBV18 and J is TRBJ2-3, with D hard to call. The CDR3 is 12 amino acids. V shed 6 bases and J shed 0 bases, with 4 bases lying between them. Per germline, CDR1 KGHSH and CDR2 LQKENI. CDR3 loop: CASSPSTDTQYF. DNA for the CDR3: TGTGCCAGCTCCCCTAGCACAGATACGCAGTATTTT.

The chain joins TRBV5-1 to TRBJ2-6, with D hard to call. CDR1 is SGHRS and CDR2 is YFSETQ in the germline V gene. This CDR3 has 13 amino acids. V was cut by 5 bases and J by 2 bases, with 5 bases left in between. CDR3 sequence: CASRGTGANVLTF. The CDR3 DNA is TGCGCCAGCAGGGGGACTGGGGCCAACGTCCTGACTTTC.

Here the CDR3 DNA reads TGTGCCAGCAGCTTAGCCTCCGGGACAGGTAGAGGGGAGCAGTACTTC. Its protein is CASSLASGTGRGEQYF. The rearrangement links TRBV7-6 to TRBJ2-7, with 8 bases matching TRBD1. Germline lookup yields CDR1 SGHVS and CDR2 FNYEAQ. This CDR3 spans 16 amino acids. After removal of 0 bases from V and 7 bases from J, the junction contained 11 bases not matched to a gene.